This T cell receptor (beta chain) was retrieved from a study of cytomegalovirus exposure and HLA in healthy donors. Study at large: Among the approximately 410 genotyped donors, 65% to 85% were placed in the Caucasian-associated ancestry cluster.

The CDR3 spans 14 residues. The V and J ends lost 6 bases and 3 bases respectively, with 15 bases between them. The germline CDR1 and CDR2 sequences are SGHRS and YFSETQ. Primers for the PCR totalled 60 Vbeta and 13 Jbeta. Some clones are missing from TCRdb's copy, which holds only in-frame ones; the method was immunoSEQ multiplex PCR. The sample records roughly 130,000 clones, roughly 90% being singletons. What was sequenced was PBMCs. The V gene is TRBV5-1, the J gene TRBJ2-5, with TRBD2 as a possible D gene (6 bases). This TCR came from a woman between 40 and 55 years old in good health and CMV-seronegative. The CDR3 is CASTPGVGEETQYF. CDR3 in DNA: TGCGCCAGCACCCCGGGGGTGGGAGAAGAGACCCAGTACTTC.